This TCR beta chain emerged from a study of blood T cell repertoires in COVID-19. At the level of the study: Spain, Italy and the United States supplied samples that represented acute and convalescent COVID-19.

Per the original data handling: Amplification from reference gene primers served as the basis for estimated nucleated cell counts. Assay used: immunoSEQ multiplex PCR; TCRdb lists only in-frame clones, some missing. The V and J calls and the clone size are those of that table, but D and trimming were determined from the DNA. The profile shows 100,000 to 150,000 clones, 75% to 90% of them singletons. This clone was detected only a few times. Cohorts were determined from participant-reported clinical history. The clonotype comes from a woman in her fifties or sixties who had recovered from COVID-19. The sample consisted of PBMCs or T cells enriched from blood (not recorded which).

CDR3 nucleotide sequence: TGTGCCAGCAGCTTAGAATTCAGGGGATCTGCCAACGTCCTGACTTTC. Its protein product is CASSLEFRGSANVLTF. J is TRBJ2-6 and V is TRBV7-2; possibly TRBD1 for D (6 bases). Looked up from germline, CDR1 is SGHTA and CDR2 is FQGNSA. Trimming cost V 1 base and J 7 bases, with 14 bases left between them. The CDR3 totals 16 residues.